The 20 T cell receptor beta chains presented below share a single source sample, sequenced in a study of response to subunit inactivated influenza vaccine. TCRdb processed the RT-PCR reads anew with MiXCR; each CDR3 protein has one entry. The repertoire consists of hundreds of thousands of distinct CDR3 sequences, with about 8% occurring once and the leading ten covering about an eighth. The sequences come from PBMCs from blood, collected 23 to 25 months after vaccination. These receptors were obtained from a man aged 45 to 75 who received an inactivated influenza vaccine.

This chain uses TRBV29-1 with TRBJ2-1; D may be TRBD2 (6 bases). Trimming pared 6 bases from V and 6 bases from J, leaving 18 bases between. CDR3 length: 14 residues. CDR1 and CDR2 (germline): SQVTM, ANQGSEA. The CDR3 coding sequence is TGCAGCGTCCCCCTAGGGACTGGACTCAATGAGCAGTTCTTC. It is translated as CSVPLGTGLNEQFF.

This clonotype was counted many times. The J gene is TRBJ2-7, the V gene TRBV12-3 or TRBV12-4; D not resolved. The CDR3 contains 13 residues. The V end lost 6 bases, the J end lost 6 bases, and 15 bases lay between the germline ends. CDR3 DNA: TGTGCCAGCAGCGAGGCAAGGACCTCCGAGCAGTACTTC. Protein product: CASSEARTSEQYF.

This clonotype was counted only a few times. This chain connects TRBV5-6 to TRBJ2-4; 14 bases map to TRBD2. Germline CDR1 and CDR2: SGHDT and YYEEEE. The J segment lost 0 bases and the V segment lost 5 bases, leaving 7 bases of the junction unmatched. The CDR3 loop spans 18 amino acids. The CDR3 loop reads CASRRGLAGELAKNIQYF. The CDR3 DNA reads as TGTGCCAGCAGGCGGGGACTAGCGGGAGAATTAGCCAAAAACATTCAGTACTTC.

The chain is built from TRBV4-3 and TRBJ2-7; D remains unclear. With 0 bases removed from V and 2 bases from J, the gap between germline ends came to 5 bases. Germline-derived CDR1 and CDR2 are LGHNA and YSLEER. This CDR3 region has 13 residues. The CDR3 DNA reads TGCGCCAGCAGCCAAGATCTAGCCTACGAGCAGTACTTC. It codes for CASSQDLAYEQYF.

The rearrangement joins TRBV18 to TRBJ1-1, with D perhaps matching TRBD1 (5 bases). The CDR3 has 15 amino acids. V lost 3 bases to trimming and J lost 1 base, with 12 bases between them. The germline V gene has CDR1 KGHSH and CDR2 LQKENI. This CDR3 reads CASSPRDGWNTEAFF. The CDR3 region has the DNA TGTGCCAGCTCACCCAGGGACGGATGGAACACTGAAGCTTTCTTT.

This chain uses TRBV6-2 or TRBV6-3 with TRBJ1-3; no definite D call. V was clipped by 2 bases and J by 2 bases, with 13 bases between them. CDR3 size: 16 residues. Germline V lookup: CDR1 MNHEY, CDR2 SVGEGT. The CDR3 coding sequence is TGTGCCAGCAGTTACACGAGGACCGGCCCTGGAAACACCATATATTTT. It yields the protein CASSYTRTGPGNTIYF.

This clonotype has ten or more counts. This rearrangement joins TRBV2 to TRBJ1-1; 8 bases fit TRBD1. The CDR3 consists of 14 residues. CDR1 and CDR2 (germline): SNHLY, FYNNEI. Unmatched junction bases numbered 3, after V lost 5 bases and J lost 1 base. The CDR3 region is CASSQDRGNTEAFF. The CDR3 DNA is TGTGCCAGCAGTCAAGACAGGGGGAACACTGAAGCTTTCTTT.

This clonotype was recorded many times. At one boundary the junction diverges from the germline segment, which might be a read error. V is TRBV5-1 and J is TRBJ2-1; D is unclear. The V gene's germline CDR1 is SGHRS and CDR2 YFSETQ. The length of the CDR3 is 13 residues. The CDR3: CASSLDTYNEQFF. The CDR3 DNA reads TGTGCCAGCAGCTTAGACACCTACAATGAGCAGTTCTTC.

As to this clonotype: This may be a read error: a much more frequent sequence differs by one nucleotide. The V gene is TRBV7-9, the J gene TRBJ2-1, with 7 positions matching TRBD2. This CDR3 is built from 17 residues. The V gene's germline CDR1 is SEHNR and CDR2 FQNEAQ (reference sequence). J lost 0 bases, V lost 5 bases, and 10 bases had no gene match. The CDR3, as DNA: TGTGCCAGCAGCCCGACTAGCATTCTGAGCTCCTACAATGAGCAGTTCTTC. This encodes CASSPTSILSSYNEQFF.

This clonotype was seen many times. The chain joins TRBV3-1 to TRBJ2-7, with 14 bases matching TRBD2. This CDR3 spans 19 amino acids. Trimming removed 4 bases from V and 1 base from J; junction bases left unmatched: 12. From germline, CDR1 is LGHDT and CDR2 YNNKEL (reference sequence). The CDR3 bases are TGTGCCAGCAGCCCTGATCACACCGGGACTAGCGGGAGATCCTACGAGCAGTACTTC. This encodes CASSPDHTGTSGRSYEQYF.

The chain recombines TRBV5-6 with TRBJ2-7; TRBD2 agrees at 11 bases. CDR3 length: 15 residues. Germline assignment: CDR1 SGHDT and CDR2 YYEEEE. V lost 7 bases and J lost 4; bases outside the gene matches: 10. CDR3 sequence (DNA): TGTGCCAGCCGACGATTAGCGGGAGGGGAGTACGAGCAGTACTTC. It is translated as CASRRLAGGEYEQYF.

V is TRBV20-1 and J is TRBJ1-2; the D is unclear. Germline-derived CDR1 and CDR2 are DFQATT and SNEGSKA (reference sequence). V was pared by 7 bases and J by 6 bases, with 9 bases between. This CDR3 contains 10 residues. CDR3 nucleotide sequence: TGCAGTGTTAGGACGGATGGCTACACCTTC. Protein product: CSVRTDGYTF.

This clonotype was counted a few times. A much bigger clone sits one base away, suggesting this may be a read error. This rearrangement joins TRBV11-2 to TRBJ2-7; D is ambiguous. The V gene lost 6 bases and the J gene lost 0 bases, with 3 bases spanning the gap. The CDR3 extends over 11 amino acids. CDR1 and CDR2 from the germline V gene are SGHAT and FQNNGV. DNA for the CDR3: TGTGCCAGCAGAGCCTCCTACGAGCAGTACTTC. It translates to CASRASYEQYF. Full variable domain (outside the CDR3, taken from reference TRBV11-2 and TRBJ2-7): EAGVAQSPRYKIIEKRQSVAFWCNPISGHATLYWYQQILGQGPKLLIQFQNNGVVDDSQLPKDRFSAERLKGVDSTLKIQPAKLEDSAVYLCASRASYEQYFGPGTRLTVT.

Remarks on this clonotype: One base away lies a much larger clone, so this may be a sequencing read error. V usage is TRBV20-1 and J usage is TRBJ2-5; possibly TRBD1 or TRBD2 for D (5 bases each). CDR3 size: 13 residues. Germline V CDR1 and CDR2: DFQATT, SNEGSKA (reference sequence). The CDR3 coding sequence is TGCAGTGCTAAGGGGACGTCGAAAGAGAGCCAGTACTTC. Protein product: CSAKGTSKESQYF.

This clonotype was recorded a few times. V and J are TRBV6-1 and TRBJ2-4, with D perhaps TRBD1 (6 bases). The germline V gene encodes CDR1 MNHNS and CDR2 SASEGT. Deletions cut 2 bases from V and 3 bases from J, with 14 bases between. CDR3 length: 16 amino acids. DNA of the CDR3: TGTGCCAGCAGTGAACGAGGGGGAACAAACAAAAACATTCAGTACTTC. Its translation: CASSERGGTNKNIQYF.

The gene calls are TRBV25-1 and TRBJ2-7, with D possibly called TRBD1 or TRBD2 (5 bases each). Germline V gene sequence: CDR1 MGHDK, CDR2 SYGVNS. This CDR3 spans 10 amino acids. Trimming pared 8 bases from V and 4 bases from J, leaving 6 bases between. CDR3 region: CASGGYEQYF. The DNA for the CDR3 is TGTGCCAGCGGGGGATACGAGCAGTACTTC.

This rearrangement joins TRBV20-1 to TRBJ2-3; maybe TRBD2 (6 bases). This CDR3 is built from 14 residues. V was clipped by 6 bases and J by 2 bases, with 15 bases between them. Per the germline V gene, CDR1 is DFQATT and CDR2 is SNEGSKA (reference sequence). The CDR3 DNA is TGCAGTGCCCCCCCGGCGGGAACCACAGATACGCAGTATTTT. Translating gives CSAPPAGTTDTQYF.

This chain joins TRBV6-1 and TRBJ2-1; D not certain. The CDR3 contains 16 residues. Germline assignment: CDR1 MNHNS and CDR2 SASEGT. Trimming took 3 bases from V and 0 from J, leaving 12 bases between them. CDR3 sequence (DNA): TGTGCCAGCAGTGAGAATAACTTAAGCTCCTACAATGAGCAGTTCTTC. Protein sequence: CASSENNLSSYNEQFF.

The chain recombines TRBV29-1 with TRBJ1-3, with TRBD1 matching over 8 bases. In germline, CDR1 is SQVTM, CDR2 ANQGSEA. V shed 6 bases, J shed 2 bases, and the junction held 3 bases outside the gene matches. The CDR3 contains 13 residues. The CDR3 coding sequence is TGCAGCGTCTCACAGGGGGCTGGAAACACCATATATTTT. Translating gives CSVSQGAGNTIYF.

In the case of this clonotype: At one of its ends the junction is not consistent with the germline gene, which may arise from a read error. The genes are TRBV7-7 and TRBJ1-4, with D unresolved. Germline loops: CDR1 SSHAT, CDR2 FNYEAQ (reference sequence). CDR3 length: 16 residues. CDR3 region: CASSSFLKDGDEKLFF. CDR3 sequence (DNA): TGTGCTAGCAGCTCTTTCCTCAAGGATGGGGATGAAAAACTGTTTTTT.